The sample holds a few counts of the clone carrying this TCR beta chain. Its antigen remains unknown. Reverse transcription of about 0.5 to 1 ug RNA used random hexamers. It was immunoSEQ multiplex PCR that amplified TCR beta CDR3 across 54 Vbeta and 13 Jbeta. Each CDR3 protein is one row after TCRdb ran MiXCR on the immunoSEQ multiplex PCR reads. The data contain around 110,000 distinct CDR3 sequences, approximately 93% of them singletons. V was clipped by 2 bases and J by 6 bases, with 11 bases between them. This CDR3 is built from 13 residues. Germline CDR1 is SGHDT and CDR2 is YYEEEE. FACS enriched CD8+ TEMRA cells, while bulk CD8+ and CD4+ were negatively isolated. This record comes from a study of CD8 T cells in Susac syndrome. Study information: Patients with Susac syndrome were therapy-naive, on corticosteroids, or on intravenous immunoglobulin alone at the time that blood was drawn.

Study-wide points: Total CD8+ and CD8+ TEMRA repertoires contained 15 to 20 and five Susac-specific public clones, respectively.

Sequenced material: CD8+ T cells from PBMCs. The gene calls are TRBV5-6 and TRBJ1-1, with unresolved D. The receptor comes from a human donor with Susac syndrome. The CDR3 region has the DNA TGTGCCAGCAGCTTAGCCGGACGGGCTGAAGCTTTCTTT. This sequence encodes CASSLAGRAEAFF.